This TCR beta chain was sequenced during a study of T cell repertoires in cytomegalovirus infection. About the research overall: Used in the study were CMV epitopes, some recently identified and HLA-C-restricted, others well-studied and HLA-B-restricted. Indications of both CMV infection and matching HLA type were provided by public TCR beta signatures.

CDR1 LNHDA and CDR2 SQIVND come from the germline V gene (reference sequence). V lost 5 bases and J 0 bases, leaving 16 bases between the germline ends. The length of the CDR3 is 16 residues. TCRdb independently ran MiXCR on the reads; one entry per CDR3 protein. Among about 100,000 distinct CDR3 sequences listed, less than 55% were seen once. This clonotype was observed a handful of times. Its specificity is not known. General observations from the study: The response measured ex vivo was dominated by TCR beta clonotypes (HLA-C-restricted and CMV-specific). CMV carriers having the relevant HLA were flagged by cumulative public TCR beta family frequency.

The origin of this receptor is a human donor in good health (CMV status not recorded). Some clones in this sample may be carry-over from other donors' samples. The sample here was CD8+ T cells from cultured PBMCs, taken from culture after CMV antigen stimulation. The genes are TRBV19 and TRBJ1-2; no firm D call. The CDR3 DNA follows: TGTGCCAGTAGTCCTGCGGTGAACTCTGCTAACTATGGCTACACCTTC. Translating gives CASSPAVNSANYGYTF.